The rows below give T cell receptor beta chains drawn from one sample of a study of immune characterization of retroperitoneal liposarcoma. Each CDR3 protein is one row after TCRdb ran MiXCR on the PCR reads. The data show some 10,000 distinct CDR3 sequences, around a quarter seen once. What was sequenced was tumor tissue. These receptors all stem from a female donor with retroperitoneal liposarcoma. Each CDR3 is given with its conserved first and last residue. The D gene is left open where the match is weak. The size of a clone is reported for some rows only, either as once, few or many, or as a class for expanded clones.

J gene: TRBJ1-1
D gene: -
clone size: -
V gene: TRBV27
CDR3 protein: CASSLSSGMNTEAFF
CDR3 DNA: TGTGCCAGCAGTTTAAGCAGTGGCATGAACACTGAAGCTTTCTTT

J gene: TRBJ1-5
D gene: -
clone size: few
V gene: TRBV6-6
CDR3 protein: CASSYSWGGNQPQHF
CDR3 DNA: TGTGCCAGCAGTTACTCTTGGGGGGGGAATCAGCCCCAGCATTTT

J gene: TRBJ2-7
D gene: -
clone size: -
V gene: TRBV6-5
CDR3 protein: CASRGGGGDSYEQYF
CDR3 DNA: TGTGCCAGCAGGGGAGGGGGCGGAGATTCCTACGAGCAGTACTTC

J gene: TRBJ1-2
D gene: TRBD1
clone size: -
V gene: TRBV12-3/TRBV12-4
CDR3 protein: CASRGQDRFYGYTF
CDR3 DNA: TGTGCCAGCAGGGGACAGGATAGATTCTATGGCTACACCTTC

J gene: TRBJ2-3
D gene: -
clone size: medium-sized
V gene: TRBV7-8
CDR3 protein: CASSRLFRQGTDTQYF
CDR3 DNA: TGTGCCAGCAGTCGACTCTTTAGACAGGGCACAGATACGCAGTATTTT

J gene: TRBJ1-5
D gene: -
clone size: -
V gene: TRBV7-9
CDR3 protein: CASSSWGNQPQHF
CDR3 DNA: TGTGCCAGCAGCTCATGGGGCAATCAGCCCCAGCATTTT

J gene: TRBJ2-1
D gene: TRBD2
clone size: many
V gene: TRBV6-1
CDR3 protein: CASSFGLAAGDEQFF
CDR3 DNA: TGTGCCAGCAGTTTTGGACTAGCGGCAGGAGATGAGCAGTTCTTC

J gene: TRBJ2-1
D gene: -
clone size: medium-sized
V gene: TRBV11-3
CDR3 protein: CASSLGNGFQFF
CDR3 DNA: TGTGCCAGCAGCTTAGGAAATGGCTTCCAGTTCTTC

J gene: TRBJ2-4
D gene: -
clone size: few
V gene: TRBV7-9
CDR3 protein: CASSYELGISPYNEQYF
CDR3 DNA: TGTGCCAGCAGCTACGAACTGGGAATATCTCCCTACAATGAGCAGTACTTC

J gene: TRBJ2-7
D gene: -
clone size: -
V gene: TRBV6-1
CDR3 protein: CASSEVGGLYNEQYF
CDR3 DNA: TGTGCCAGCAGTGAGGTGGGGGGGCTCTACAATGAGCAGTACTTC

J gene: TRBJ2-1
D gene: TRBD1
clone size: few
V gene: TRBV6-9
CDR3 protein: CASSYGTGVSNEQFF
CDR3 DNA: TGTGCCAGCAGTTACGGGACAGGGGTCTCCAATGAGCAGTTCTTC

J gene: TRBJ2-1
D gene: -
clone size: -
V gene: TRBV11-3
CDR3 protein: CASSSKSSYEQFF
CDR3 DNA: TGTGCCAGCAGCTCAAAGTCCTCCTACGAGCAGTTCTTC

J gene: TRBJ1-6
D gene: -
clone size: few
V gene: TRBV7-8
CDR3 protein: CASSSTRESYNSPLHF
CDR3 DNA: TGTGCCAGCAGCTCCACGAGGGAGTCCTATAATTCACCCCTCCACTTT

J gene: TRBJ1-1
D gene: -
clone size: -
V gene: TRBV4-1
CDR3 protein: CASGGVDTEAFF
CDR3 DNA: TGCGCCAGTGGAGGGGTTGACACTGAAGCTTTCTTT

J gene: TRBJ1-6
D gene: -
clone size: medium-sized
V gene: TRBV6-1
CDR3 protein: CASNSGPYNSPLHF
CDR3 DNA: TGTGCCAGCAACTCCGGGCCCTATAATTCACCCCTCCACTTT

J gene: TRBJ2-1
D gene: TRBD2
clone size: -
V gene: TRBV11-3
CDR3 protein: CASSLLSGGAKVSEQFF
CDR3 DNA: TGTGCCAGCAGCTTACTTAGCGGGGGGGCCAAAGTTAGTGAGCAGTTCTTC

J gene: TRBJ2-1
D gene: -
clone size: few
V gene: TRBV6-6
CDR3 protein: CASSYLGGTYEQFF
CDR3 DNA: TGTGCCAGCAGTTACTTAGGCGGAACCTACGAGCAGTTCTTC

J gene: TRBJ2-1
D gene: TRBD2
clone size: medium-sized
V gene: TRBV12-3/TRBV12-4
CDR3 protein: CASSLSGWTSVYNEQFF
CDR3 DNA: TGTGCCAGCAGCCTTAGTGGCTGGACTAGCGTATACAATGAGCAGTTCTTC

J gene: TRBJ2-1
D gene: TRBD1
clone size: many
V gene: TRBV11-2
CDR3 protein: CASSLEWTGGRSEQFF
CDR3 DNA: TGTGCCAGCAGCTTAGAGTGGACAGGGGGTCGGAGTGAGCAGTTCTTC

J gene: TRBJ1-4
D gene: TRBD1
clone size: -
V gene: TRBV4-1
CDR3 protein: CASSTPTGGNEKLFF
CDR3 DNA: TGCGCCAGCAGCACGCCGACAGGGGGAAACGAAAAACTGTTTTTT

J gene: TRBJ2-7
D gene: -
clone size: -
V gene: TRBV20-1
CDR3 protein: CSSSMGGNEQYF
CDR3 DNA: TGCAGCTCCTCCATGGGTGGCAATGAGCAGTACTTC

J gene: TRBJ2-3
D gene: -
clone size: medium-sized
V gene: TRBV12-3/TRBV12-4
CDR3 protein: CASSLEASTDTQYF
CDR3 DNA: TGTGCCAGCAGTTTAGAGGCTAGCACAGATACGCAGTATTTT

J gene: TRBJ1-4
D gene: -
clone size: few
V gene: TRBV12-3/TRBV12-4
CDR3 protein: CASSWGQGSEKLFF
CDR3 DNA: TGTGCCAGCAGTTGGGGGCAGGGTAGTGAAAAACTGTTTTTT

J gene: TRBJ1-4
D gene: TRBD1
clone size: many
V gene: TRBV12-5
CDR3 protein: CASGLVQGQGFNEKLFF
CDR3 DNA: TGTGCTAGTGGTTTGGTACAGGGGCAGGGCTTCAATGAAAAACTGTTTTTT

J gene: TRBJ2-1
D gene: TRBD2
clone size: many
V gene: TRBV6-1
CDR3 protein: CASTETSYPYEQFF
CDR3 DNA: TGTGCCAGCACCGAGACTAGCTACCCCTACGAGCAGTTCTTC

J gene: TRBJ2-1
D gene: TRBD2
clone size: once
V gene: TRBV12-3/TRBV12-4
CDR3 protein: CASTQAGPTNEQFF
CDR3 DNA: TGTGCCAGCACCCAAGCGGGACCAACCAATGAGCAGTTCTTC

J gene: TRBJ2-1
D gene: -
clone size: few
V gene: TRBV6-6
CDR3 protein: CASSYSATRRTQFF
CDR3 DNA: TGTGCCAGCAGTTACTCGGCCACTCGGCGGACCCAGTTCTTC

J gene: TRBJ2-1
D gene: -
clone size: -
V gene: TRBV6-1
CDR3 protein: CASSLRAVETQFF
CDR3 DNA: TGTGCCAGCAGTTTGAGGGCGGTGGAGACCCAGTTCTTC

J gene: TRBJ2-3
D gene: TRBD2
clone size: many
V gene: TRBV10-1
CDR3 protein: CASSDTGGEDTQYF
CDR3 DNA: TGCGCCAGCAGTGATACGGGAGGAGAGGATACGCAGTATTTT

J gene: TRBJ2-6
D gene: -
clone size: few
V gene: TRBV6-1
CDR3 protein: CASSELAEISGANVLTF
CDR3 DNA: TGTGCCAGCAGTGAACTTGCAGAGATCTCTGGGGCCAACGTCCTGACTTTC

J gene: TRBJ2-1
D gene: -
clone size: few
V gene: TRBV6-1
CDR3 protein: CASSVPNRDNEFF
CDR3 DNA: TGTGCCAGCAGTGTCCCGAACAGGGATAATGAGTTCTTC

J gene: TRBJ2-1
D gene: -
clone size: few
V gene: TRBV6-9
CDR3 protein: CASSRGRAPYEQFF
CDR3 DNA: TGTGCCAGCAGCCGGGGTCGGGCCCCCTACGAGCAGTTCTTC

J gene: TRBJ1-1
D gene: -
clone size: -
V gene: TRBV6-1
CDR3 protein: CASSDREYWTVNTEAFF
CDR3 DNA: TGTGCCAGCAGTGACCGGGAGTATTGGACAGTGAACACTGAAGCTTTCTTT

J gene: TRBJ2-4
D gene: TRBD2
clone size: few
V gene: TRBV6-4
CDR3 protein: CASSGASGEAYNEQYF
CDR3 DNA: TGTGCCAGCAGTGGAGCTAGCGGGGAGGCCTACAATGAGCAGTACTTC

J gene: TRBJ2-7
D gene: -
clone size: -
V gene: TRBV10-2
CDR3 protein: CASSVGQEGNEQYF
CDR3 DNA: TGCGCCAGCAGTGTAGGGCAGGAGGGGAATGAGCAGTACTTC

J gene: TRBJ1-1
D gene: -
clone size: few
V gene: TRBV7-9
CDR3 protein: CASSLRGRTEAFF
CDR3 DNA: TGTGCCAGCAGCCTCAGGGGAAGAACTGAAGCTTTCTTT

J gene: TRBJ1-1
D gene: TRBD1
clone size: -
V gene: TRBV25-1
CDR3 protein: CASSALTGGHTEAFF
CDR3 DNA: TGTGCCAGCAGTGCTCTTACAGGGGGCCACACTGAAGCTTTCTTT

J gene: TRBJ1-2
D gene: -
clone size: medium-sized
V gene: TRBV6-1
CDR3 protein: CASSTRLGYGYTF
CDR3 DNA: TGTGCCAGCAGCACCCGCCTAGGCTATGGCTACACCTTC

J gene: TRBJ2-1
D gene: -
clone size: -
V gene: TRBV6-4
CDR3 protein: CASSDDRDGKEQFF
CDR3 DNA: TGTGCCAGCAGTGACGATAGGGACGGGAAGGAGCAGTTCTTC

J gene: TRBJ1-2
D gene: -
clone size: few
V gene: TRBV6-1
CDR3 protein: CASSERYGSATYYGYTF
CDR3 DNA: TGTGCCAGCAGTGAAAGGTACGGGTCAGCAACTTACTATGGCTACACCTTC

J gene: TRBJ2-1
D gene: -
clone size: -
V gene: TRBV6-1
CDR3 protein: CAGSIRGTQFF
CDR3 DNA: TGTGCCGGCAGTATACGGGGGACCCAGTTCTTC

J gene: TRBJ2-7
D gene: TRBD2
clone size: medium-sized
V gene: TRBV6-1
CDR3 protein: CASSETSGGYNEQYF
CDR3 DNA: TGTGCCAGCAGTGAAACTAGCGGGGGTTACAATGAGCAGTACTTC

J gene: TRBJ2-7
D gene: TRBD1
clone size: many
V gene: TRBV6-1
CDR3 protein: CASSEYNRGSEQYF
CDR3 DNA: TGTGCCAGCAGTGAATACAACAGGGGGTCCGAGCAGTACTTC

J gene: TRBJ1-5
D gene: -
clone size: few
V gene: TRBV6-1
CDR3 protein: CASSEARTVTGNLRVSNQPQHF
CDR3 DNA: TGTGCCAGCAGTGAAGCCCGAACGGTCACAGGGAATCTGAGGGTTAGCAATCAGCCCCAGCATTTT

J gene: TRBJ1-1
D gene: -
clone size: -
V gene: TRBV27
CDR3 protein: CASSWSYVVGNTEAFF
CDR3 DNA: TGTGCCAGCAGTTGGTCCTATGTGGTTGGGAACACTGAAGCTTTCTTT

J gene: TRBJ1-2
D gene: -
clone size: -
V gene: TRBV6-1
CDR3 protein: CASSPNRLKYGYTF
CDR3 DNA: TGTGCCAGCAGCCCGAACCGATTAAAGTATGGCTACACCTTC

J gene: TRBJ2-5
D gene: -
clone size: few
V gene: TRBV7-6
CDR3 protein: CASSSDRYNEQYF
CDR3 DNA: TGTGCTAGCAGCTCCGACAGATACAATGAGCAGTACTTC